This T cell receptor (beta chain) was captured in a study of CD8+ T cells in alopecia areata. Study results and caveats: Elevated clonality characterized lesional scalp relative to normal scalp, particularly in alopecia totalis/universalis.

This CDR3 is 14 amino acids long. Germline-derived CDR1 and CDR2 are LNHDA and SQIVND (reference sequence). Trimming left V 4 bases short and J 4 bases short, with 12 bases between. On this clone: The antigen is unknown.

The treatment is: oral pan-JAK inhibitor, 5-10 mg twice daily. Lesional scalp punch biopsies and peripheral blood came from alopecia areata patients. Sequencing relied on a cDNA template that was reverse transcribed from extracted RNA. This table comes from immunoSEQ multiplex PCR, and its TCRdb copy is limited to in-frame clones, with some not included. The sample records about 180,000 clones, about 55% being singletons. The sequencing used CD8+ T cells sorted from blood, collected at week 24, from a patient treated with tofacitinib. This sequence was found in a human donor with alopecia areata. The chain combines TRBV19 with TRBJ2-3; D unresolved. In DNA form, the CDR3 reads TGTGCCAGTAGTAAGGGTTTAGAGGCAGATACGCAGTATTTT. Its protein is CASSKGLEADTQYF.